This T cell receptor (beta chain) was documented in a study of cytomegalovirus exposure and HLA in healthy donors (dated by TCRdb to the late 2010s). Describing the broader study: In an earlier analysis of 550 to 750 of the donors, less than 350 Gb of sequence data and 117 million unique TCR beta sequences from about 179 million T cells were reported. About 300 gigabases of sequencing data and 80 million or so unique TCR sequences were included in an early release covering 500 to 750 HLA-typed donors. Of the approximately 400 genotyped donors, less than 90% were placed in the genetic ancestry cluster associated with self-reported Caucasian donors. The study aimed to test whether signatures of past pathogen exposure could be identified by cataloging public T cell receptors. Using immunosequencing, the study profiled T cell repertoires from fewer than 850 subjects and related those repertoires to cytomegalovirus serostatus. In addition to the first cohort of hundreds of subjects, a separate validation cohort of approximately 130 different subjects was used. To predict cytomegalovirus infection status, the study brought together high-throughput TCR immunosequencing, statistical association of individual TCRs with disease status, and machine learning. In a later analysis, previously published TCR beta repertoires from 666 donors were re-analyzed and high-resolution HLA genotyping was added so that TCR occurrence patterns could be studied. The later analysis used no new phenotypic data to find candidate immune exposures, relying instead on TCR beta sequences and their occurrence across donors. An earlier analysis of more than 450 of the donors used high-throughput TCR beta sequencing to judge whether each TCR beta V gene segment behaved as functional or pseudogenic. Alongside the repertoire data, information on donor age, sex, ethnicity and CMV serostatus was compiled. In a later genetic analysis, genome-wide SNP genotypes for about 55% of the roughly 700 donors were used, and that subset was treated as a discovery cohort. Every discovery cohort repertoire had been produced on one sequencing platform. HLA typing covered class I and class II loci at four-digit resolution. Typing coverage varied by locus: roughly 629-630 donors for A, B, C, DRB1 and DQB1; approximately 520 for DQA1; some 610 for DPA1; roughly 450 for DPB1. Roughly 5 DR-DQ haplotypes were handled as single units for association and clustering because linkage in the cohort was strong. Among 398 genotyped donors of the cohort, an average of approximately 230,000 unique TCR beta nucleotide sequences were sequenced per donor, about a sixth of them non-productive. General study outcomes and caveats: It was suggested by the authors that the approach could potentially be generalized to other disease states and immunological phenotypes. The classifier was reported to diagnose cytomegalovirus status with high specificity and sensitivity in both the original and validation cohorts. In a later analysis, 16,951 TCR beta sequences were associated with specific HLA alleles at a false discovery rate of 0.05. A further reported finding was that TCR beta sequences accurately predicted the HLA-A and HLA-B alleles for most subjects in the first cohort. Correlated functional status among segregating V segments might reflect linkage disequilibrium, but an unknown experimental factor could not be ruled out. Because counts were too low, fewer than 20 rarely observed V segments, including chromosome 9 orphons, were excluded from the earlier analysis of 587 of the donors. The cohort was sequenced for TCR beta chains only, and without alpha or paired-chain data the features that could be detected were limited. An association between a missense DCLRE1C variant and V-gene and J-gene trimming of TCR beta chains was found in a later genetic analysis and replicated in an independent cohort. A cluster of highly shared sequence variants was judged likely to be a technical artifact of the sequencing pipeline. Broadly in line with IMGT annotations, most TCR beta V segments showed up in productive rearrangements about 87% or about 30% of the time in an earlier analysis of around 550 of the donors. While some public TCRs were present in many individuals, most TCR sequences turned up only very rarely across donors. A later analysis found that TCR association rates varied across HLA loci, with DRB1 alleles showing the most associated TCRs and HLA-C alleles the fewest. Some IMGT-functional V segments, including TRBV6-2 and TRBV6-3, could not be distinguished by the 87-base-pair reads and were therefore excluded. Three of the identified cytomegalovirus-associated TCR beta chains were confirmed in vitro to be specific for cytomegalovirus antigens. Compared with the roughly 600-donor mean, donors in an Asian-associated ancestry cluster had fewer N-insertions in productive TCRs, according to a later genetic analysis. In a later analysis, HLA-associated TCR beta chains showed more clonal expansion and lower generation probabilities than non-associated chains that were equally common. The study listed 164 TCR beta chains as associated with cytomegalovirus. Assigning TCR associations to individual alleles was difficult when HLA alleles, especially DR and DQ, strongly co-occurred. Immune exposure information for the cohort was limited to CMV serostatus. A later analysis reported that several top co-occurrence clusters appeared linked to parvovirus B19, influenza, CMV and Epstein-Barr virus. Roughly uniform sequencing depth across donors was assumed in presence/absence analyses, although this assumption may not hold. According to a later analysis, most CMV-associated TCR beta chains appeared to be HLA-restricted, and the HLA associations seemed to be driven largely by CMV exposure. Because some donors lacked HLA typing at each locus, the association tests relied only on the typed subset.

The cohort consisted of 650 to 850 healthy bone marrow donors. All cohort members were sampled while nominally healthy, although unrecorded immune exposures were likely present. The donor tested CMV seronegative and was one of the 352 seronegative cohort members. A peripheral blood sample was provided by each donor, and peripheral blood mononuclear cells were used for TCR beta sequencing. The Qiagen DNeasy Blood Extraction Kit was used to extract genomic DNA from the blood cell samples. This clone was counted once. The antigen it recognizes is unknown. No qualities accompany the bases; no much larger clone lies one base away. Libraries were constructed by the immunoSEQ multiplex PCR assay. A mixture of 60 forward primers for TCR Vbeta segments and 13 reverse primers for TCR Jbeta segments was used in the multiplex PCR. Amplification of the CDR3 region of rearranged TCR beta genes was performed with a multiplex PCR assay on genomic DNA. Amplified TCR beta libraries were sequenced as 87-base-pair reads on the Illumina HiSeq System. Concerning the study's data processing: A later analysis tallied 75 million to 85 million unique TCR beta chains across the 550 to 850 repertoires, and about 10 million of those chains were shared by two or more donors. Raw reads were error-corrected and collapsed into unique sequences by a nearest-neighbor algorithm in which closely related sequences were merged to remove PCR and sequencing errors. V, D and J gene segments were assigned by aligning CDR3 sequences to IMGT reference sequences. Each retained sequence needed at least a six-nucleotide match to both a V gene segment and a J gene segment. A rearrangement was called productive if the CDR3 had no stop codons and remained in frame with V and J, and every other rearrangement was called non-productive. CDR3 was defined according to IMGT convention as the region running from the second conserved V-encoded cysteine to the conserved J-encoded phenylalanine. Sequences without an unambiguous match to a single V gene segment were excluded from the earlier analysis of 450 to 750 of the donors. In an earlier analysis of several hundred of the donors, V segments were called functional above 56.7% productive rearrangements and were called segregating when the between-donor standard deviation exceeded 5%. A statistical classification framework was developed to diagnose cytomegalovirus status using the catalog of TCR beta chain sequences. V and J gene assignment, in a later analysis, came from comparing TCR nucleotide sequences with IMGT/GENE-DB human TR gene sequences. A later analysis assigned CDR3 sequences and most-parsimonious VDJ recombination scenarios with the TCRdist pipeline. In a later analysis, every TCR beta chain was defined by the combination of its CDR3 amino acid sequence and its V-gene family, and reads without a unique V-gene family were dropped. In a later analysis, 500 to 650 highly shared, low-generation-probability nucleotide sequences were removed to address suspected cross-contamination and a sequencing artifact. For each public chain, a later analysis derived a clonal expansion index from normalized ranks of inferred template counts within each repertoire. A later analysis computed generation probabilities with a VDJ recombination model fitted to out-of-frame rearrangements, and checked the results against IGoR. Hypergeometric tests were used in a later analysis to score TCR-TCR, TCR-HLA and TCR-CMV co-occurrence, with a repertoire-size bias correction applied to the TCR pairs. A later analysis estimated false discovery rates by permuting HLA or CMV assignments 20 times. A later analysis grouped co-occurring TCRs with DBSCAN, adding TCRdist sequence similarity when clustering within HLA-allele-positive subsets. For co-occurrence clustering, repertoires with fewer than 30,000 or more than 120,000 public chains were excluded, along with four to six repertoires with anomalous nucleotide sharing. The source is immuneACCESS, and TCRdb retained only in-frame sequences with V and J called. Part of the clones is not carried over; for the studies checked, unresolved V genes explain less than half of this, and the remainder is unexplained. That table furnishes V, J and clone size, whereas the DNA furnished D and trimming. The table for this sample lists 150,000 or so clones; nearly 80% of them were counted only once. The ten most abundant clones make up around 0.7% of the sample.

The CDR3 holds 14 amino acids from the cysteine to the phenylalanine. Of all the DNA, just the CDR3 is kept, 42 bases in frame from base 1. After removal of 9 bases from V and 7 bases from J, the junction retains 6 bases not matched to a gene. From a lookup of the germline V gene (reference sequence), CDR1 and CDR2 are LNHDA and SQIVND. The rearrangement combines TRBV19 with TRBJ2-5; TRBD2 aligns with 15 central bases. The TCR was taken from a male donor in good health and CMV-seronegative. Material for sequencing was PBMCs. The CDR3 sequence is CASQPGLAGGTQYF. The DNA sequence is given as TGTGCCAGCCAGCCGGGACTAGCGGGGGGGACCCAGTACTTC.